Here is one TCR beta chain with its context. Its antigen is unknown. The time point: cycle 4 day 1 (C4D1), after 6 weeks of nivolumab. Each patient's relapse followed autologous stem cell transplantation, and brentuximab vedotin exposure varied. Complete response, partial response or progressive disease were the best responses. This entry belongs to a study of PD-1 blockade in classical Hodgkin lymphoma. Study conclusions and caveats: The study found complete responders had baseline diversity similar to newly diagnosed patients. There was a significant rise in CD4+ TCR diversity by C4D1, with no such rise for CD8+. Sources of repertoire differences remain undefined, possibly disease activity or prior therapy.

Sequencing used immunoSEQ multiplex PCR; TCRdb keeps in-frame clones, though not all of them. This table holds some 25,000 clones, approximately 67% found once. CDR1 is MNHEY, CDR2 SMNVEV, per germline (reference sequence). The CDR3 length is 15 residues. V shed 8 bases and J 7 bases; nucleotides not matched to a gene: 12. This sequence joins TRBV27 and TRBJ1-4; 8 nucleotides align to TRBD1. This clonotype was obtained from a human donor with classical Hodgkin lymphoma. Material: peripheral blood mononuclear cells (PBMCs), obtained before the fourth cycle of nivolumab. CDR3 coding DNA: TGTGCCAGCGGTCCCGCCAGGGGGCTCAGTGAAAAACTGTTTTTT. This sequence encodes CASGPARGLSEKLFF.